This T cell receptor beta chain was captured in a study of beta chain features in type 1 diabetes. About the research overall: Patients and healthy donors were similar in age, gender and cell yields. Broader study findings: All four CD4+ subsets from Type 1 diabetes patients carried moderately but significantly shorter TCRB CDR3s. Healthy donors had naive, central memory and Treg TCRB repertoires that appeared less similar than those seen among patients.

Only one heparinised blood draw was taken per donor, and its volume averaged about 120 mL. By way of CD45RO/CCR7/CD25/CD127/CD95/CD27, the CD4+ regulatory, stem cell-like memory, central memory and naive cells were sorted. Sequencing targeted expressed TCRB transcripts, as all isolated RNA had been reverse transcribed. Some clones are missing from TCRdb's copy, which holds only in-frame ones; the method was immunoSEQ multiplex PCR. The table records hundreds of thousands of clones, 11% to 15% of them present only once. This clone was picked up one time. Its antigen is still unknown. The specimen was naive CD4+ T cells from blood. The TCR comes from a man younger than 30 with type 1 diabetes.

CDR3 in DNA: TGTGCCAGCACCCAACAGGGGTCTGGGGCCAACGTCCTGACTTTC. Translating it yields CASTQQGSGANVLTF. V and J are TRBV9 and TRBJ2-6, with 7 bases matching TRBD1. From germline, CDR1 is SGDLS and CDR2 YYNGEE. This CDR3 has 15 residues. V shed 6 bases and J 1 base; nucleotides not matched to a gene: 4.